The 16 T cell receptor beta chains given below trace back to one sample, sequenced in a study of blood T cell repertoires in COVID-19. The data were produced by immunoSEQ multiplex PCR, yet TCRdb's version contains in-frame clones alone and is incomplete. The repertoire holds about 110,000 clones, 65% to 80% seen once, with less than 2% in the top ten. The material sequenced was peripheral blood. All receptors derive from a woman in her thirties or forties with acute or convalescent COVID-19.

This sequence joins TRBV5-4 and TRBJ2-7; D might be TRBD2 (5 bases). The V end lost 2 bases, the J end lost 4 bases, and 10 bases lay between the germline ends. Germline CDR1 SGHNT, CDR2 YYREEE (reference sequence). This CDR3 spans 13 amino acids. The CDR3 here is CASSLTGKYEQYF. The CDR3 nucleotides are TGTGCCAGCAGCTTAACGGGGAAGTACGAGCAGTACTTC.

This clone was recorded once. The rearrangement uses TRBV4-1 and TRBJ2-3; 7 bases agree with TRBD1. The CDR3 consists of 17 residues. Looked up from germline, CDR1 is MGHRA and CDR2 is YSYEKL. J was trimmed by 0 bases and V by 5 bases; bases with no gene match: 11. CDR3 bases: TGCGCCAGCAGCAGAGGCGGACAGGTTCCTAGCACAGATACGCAGTATTTT. It encodes CASSRGGQVPSTDTQYF.

J is TRBJ2-1 and V is TRBV5-1; TRBD1 matches 7 bases. The CDR3 contains 16 residues. Germline V gene data show CDR1 as SGHRS and CDR2 as YFSETQ. Germline trimming cut 5 bases from V and 6 bases from J; bases unmatched to any gene: 14. CDR3 DNA sequence: TGCGCCAGCAGTTCCGGACAGGCCAAGAGGGTCAATGAGCAGTTCTTC. Its translation is CASSSGQAKRVNEQFF.

The V gene is TRBV6-1, the J gene TRBJ2-7; D not certain. Germline values: CDR1 MNHNS, CDR2 SASEGT. The CDR3 totals 14 residues. V dropped 2 bases and J dropped 3 bases, with 11 bases sitting between them. For the CDR3, the DNA is TGTGCCAGCAGTGAACTTGGCACCGTCTACGAGCAGTACTTC. Translating gives CASSELGTVYEQYF.

This clone was found once. This chain connects TRBV4-2 to TRBJ2-7; 10 positions match TRBD2. This CDR3 spans 18 amino acids. Germline V lookup: CDR1 LGHNA, CDR2 YNFKEQ. V was pared by 1 base and J by 3 bases, with 12 bases of the junction left unmatched. In nucleotides, the CDR3 is TGTGCCAGCAGCCAAGGGACTAGCGGTCTCACCTTAATCTACGAGCAGTACTTC. Its protein is CASSQGTSGLTLIYEQYF.

The table lists this clone with a few counts. The gene calls are TRBV20-1 and TRBJ1-1, with D possibly being TRBD1 (5 bases). Germline lookup yields CDR1 DFQATT and CDR2 SNEGSKA (reference sequence). CDR3 size: 11 residues. V lost 3 bases, J lost 13 bases, and 15 bases lay in between. This CDR3 reads CSARPPGHCFF. CDR3 nucleotides: TGCAGTGCTAGGCCACCCGGACATTGTTTCTTT.

This sequence joins TRBV2 and TRBJ1-6; no clear D gene. The CDR3 is 15 residues long. CDR1 SNHLY and CDR2 FYNNEI come from the germline V gene. Trimming took off 2 bases at V and 4 bases at J, with 9 bases between the two ends. CDR3 DNA: TGTGCCAGCAGTGAAACGGACTCTTATAATTCACCCCTCCACTTT. Translated, it gives CASSETDSYNSPLHF.

The chain links TRBV5-4 to TRBJ1-3, with D hard to call. This CDR3 contains 16 residues. V lost 3 bases and J lost 0, with 13 bases in between. Looked up from germline, CDR1 is SGHNT and CDR2 is YYREEE (reference sequence). This CDR3 reads CASSYGSANSGNTIYF. As DNA, the CDR3 is TGTGCCAGCAGCTATGGCAGCGCAAACTCTGGAAACACCATATATTTT.

The chain combines TRBV18 with TRBJ2-1; D is ambiguous. Between the trimmed V and J ends, which lost 3 bases and 8 bases, there was a span of 11 bases. CDR3 size: 13 residues. Germline values: CDR1 KGHSH, CDR2 LQKENI. The CDR3 DNA sequence: TGTGCCAGCTCACCTGTGACACATGATGAGCAGTTCTTC. The encoded protein is CASSPVTHDEQFF.

This chain links TRBV18 with TRBJ1-5; 11 bases match TRBD1. The V gene end was trimmed by 6 bases and the J gene end by 6 bases; junction bases not matched to a gene: 4. Germline V lookup: CDR1 KGHSH, CDR2 LQKENI. The CDR3 has 14 amino acids. The CDR3 coding sequence is TGTGCCAGCTCCCTAGGGACAGGGGGTCAGCCCCAGCATTTT. It is translated as CASSLGTGGQPQHF.

The chain has TRBV9 and TRBJ2-5; TRBD1 agrees at 7 bases. Germline-derived CDR1 and CDR2 are SGDLS and YYNGEE. The CDR3 is 14 residues long. Losses at the gene ends were 4 bases for V and 5 bases for J; bases not matched to a gene: 8. Here the CDR3 DNA reads TGTGCCAGCAGCCCATCTACAGGGGATGAGACCCAGTACTTC. Protein: CASSPSTGDETQYF.

The V gene is TRBV9, the J gene TRBJ1-3; 7 nucleotides agree with TRBD1. Germline assignment: CDR1 SGDLS and CDR2 YYNGEE. Germline trimming cut 2 bases from V and 8 bases from J; bases unmatched to any gene: 4. This CDR3 comprises 13 residues. The DNA of the CDR3 is TGTGCCAGCAGCGTGGCGCAGGGGGACACCATATATTTT. Its translation is CASSVAQGDTIYF.

This chain connects TRBV18 to TRBJ1-6, with unresolved D. The V and J ends lost 6 bases and 7 bases respectively, with 10 bases between them. Germline assignment: CDR1 KGHSH and CDR2 LQKENI. The CDR3 covers 13 residues. The CDR3 nucleotides read TGTGCCAGCTCGTCCCAGGTCAATTCACCCCTCCACTTT. Translation: CASSSQVNSPLHF.

Of note for this clone: Within the sample, other DNA sequences also encode this same CDR3. The chain has TRBV7-3 and TRBJ1-2; the D gene is possibly TRBD1 (5 bases). Germline-derived CDR1 and CDR2 are SGHTA and FQGTGA. The V end lost 2 bases, the J end lost 4 bases, and 8 bases lay between the germline ends. The CDR3 has 13 residues. The CDR3 spells CASSLPGGYGYTF. As DNA, the CDR3 is TGTGCCAGCAGCTTACCGGGGGGCTATGGCTACACCTTC.

The chain has TRBV28 and TRBJ2-2; D is undetermined. This CDR3 has 15 amino acids. Germline CDR1 and CDR2: MDHEN and SYDVKM. Deletions cut 4 bases from V and 4 bases from J, with 13 bases between. The CDR3 protein is CASSSLRGGTGELFF. In DNA, the CDR3 is TGTGCCAGCAGTTCCCTTCGAGGTGGCACCGGGGAGCTGTTTTTT. The complete variable domain, with remaining parts taken from reference TRBV28 and TRBJ2-2, reads DVKVTQSSRYLVKRTGEKVFLECVQDMDHENMFWYRQDPGLGLRLIYFSYDVKMKEKGDIPEGYSVSREKKERFSLILESASTNQTSMYLCASSSLRGGTGELFFGEGSRLTVL.

This chain links TRBV6-5 with TRBJ1-4, with TRBD1 identical over 11 bases. J lost 6 bases, V lost 6 bases, and 3 bases had no gene match. CDR1 MNHEY and CDR2 SVGAGI come from the germline V gene. The CDR3 is 14 amino acids. The CDR3 loop reads CASRGTGGYEKLFF. The CDR3 nucleotides are TGTGCCAGCAGGGGGACAGGGGGATATGAAAAACTGTTTTTT.